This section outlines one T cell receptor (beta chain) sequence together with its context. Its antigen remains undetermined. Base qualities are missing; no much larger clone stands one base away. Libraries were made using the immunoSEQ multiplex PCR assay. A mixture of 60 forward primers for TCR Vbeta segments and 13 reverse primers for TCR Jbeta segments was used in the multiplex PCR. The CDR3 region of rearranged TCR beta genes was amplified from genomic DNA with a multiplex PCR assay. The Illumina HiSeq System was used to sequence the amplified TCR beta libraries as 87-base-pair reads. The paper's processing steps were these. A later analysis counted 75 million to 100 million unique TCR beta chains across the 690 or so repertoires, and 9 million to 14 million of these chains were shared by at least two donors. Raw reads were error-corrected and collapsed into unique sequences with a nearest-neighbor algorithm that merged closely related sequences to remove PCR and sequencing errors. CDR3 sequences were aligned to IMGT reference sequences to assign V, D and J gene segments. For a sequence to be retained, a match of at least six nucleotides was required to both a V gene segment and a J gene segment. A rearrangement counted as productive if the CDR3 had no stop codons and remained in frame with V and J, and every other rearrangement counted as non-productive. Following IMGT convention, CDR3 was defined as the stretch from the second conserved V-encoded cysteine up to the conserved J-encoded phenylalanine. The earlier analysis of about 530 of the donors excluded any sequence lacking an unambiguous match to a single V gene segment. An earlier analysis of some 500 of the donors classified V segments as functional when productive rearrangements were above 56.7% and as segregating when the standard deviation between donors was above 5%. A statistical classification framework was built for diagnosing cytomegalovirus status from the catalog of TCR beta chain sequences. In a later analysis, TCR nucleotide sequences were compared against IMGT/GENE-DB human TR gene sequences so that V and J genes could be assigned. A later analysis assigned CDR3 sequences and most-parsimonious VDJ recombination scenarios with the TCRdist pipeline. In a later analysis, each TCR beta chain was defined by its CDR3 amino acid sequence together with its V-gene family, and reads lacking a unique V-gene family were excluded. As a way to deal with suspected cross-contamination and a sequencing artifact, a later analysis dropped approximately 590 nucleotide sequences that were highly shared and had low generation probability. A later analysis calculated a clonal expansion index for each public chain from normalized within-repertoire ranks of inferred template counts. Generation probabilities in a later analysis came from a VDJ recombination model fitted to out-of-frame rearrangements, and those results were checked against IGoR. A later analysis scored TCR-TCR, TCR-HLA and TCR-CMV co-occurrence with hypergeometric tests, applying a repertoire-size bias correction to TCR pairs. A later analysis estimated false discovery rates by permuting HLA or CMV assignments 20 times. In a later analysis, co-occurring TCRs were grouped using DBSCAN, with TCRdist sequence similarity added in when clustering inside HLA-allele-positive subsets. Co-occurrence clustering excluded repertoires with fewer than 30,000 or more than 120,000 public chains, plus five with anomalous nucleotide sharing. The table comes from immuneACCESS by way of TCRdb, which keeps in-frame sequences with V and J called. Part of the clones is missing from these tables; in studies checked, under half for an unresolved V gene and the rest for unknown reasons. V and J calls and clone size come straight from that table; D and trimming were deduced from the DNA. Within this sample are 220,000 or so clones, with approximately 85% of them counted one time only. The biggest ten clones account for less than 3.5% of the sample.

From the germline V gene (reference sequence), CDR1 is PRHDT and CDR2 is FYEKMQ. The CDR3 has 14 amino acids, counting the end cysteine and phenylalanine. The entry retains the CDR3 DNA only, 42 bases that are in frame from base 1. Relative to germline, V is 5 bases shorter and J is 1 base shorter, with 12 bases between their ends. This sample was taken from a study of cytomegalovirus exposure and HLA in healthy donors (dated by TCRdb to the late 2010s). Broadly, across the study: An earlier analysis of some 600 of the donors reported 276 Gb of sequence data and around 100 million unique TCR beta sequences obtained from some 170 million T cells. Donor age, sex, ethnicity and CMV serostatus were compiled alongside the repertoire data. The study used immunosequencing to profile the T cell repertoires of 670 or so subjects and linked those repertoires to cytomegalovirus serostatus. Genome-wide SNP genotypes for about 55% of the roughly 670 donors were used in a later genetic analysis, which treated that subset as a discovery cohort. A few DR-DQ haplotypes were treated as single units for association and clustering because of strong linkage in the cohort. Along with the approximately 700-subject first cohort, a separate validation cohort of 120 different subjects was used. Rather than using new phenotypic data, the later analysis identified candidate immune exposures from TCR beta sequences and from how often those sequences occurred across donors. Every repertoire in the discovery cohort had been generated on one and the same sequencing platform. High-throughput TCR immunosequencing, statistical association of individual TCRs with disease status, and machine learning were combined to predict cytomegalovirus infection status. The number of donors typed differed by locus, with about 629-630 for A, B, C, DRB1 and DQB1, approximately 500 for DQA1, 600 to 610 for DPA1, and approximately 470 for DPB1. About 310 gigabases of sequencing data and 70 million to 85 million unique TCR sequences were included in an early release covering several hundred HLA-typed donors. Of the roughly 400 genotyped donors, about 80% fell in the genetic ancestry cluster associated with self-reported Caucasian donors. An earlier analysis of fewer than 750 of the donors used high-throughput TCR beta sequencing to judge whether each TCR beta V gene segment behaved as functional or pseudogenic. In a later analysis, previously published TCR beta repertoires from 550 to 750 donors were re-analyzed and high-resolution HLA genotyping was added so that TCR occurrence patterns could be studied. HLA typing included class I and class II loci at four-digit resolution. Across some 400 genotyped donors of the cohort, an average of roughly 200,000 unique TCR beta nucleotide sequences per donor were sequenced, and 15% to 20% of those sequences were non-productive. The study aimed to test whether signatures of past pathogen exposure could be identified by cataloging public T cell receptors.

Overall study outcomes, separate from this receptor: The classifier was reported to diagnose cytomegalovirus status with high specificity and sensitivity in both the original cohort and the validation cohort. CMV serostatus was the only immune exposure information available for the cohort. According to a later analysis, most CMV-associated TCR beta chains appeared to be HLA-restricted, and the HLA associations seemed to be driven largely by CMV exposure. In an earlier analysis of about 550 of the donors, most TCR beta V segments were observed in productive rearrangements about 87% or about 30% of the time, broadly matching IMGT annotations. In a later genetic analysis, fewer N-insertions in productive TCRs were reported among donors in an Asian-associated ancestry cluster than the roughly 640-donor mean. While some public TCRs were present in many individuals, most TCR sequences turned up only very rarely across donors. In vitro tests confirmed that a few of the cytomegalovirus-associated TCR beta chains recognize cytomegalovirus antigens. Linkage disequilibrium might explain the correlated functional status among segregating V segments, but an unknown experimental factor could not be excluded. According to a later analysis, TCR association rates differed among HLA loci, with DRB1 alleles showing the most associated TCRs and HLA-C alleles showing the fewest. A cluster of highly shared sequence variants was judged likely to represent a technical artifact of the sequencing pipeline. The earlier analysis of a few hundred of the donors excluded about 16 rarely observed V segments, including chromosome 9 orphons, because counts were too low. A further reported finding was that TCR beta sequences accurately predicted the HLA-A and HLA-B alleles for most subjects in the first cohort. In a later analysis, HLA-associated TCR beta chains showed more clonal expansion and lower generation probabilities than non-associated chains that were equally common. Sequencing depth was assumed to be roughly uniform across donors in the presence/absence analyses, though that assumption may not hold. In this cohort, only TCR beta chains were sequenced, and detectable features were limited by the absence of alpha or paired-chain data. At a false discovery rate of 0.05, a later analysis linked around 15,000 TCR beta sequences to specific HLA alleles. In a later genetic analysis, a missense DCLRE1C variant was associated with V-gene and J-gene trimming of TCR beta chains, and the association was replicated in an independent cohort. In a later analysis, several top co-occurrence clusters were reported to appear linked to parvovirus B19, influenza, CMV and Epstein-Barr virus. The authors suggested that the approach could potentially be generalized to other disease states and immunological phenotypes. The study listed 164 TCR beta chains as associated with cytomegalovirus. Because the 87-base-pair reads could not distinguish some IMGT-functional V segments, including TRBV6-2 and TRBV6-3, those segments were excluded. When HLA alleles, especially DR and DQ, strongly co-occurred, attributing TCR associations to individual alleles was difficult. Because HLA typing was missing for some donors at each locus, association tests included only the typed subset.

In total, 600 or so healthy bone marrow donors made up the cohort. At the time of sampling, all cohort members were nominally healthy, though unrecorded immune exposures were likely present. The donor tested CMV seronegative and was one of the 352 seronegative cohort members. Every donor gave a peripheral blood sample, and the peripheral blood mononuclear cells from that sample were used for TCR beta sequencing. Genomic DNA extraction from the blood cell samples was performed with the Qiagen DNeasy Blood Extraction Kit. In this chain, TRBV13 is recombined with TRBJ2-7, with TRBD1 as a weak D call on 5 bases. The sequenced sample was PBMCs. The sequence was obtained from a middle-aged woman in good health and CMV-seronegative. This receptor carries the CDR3 CASSPGQGSYEQYF. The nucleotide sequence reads TGTGCCAGCAGCCCTGGGCAGGGTTCCTACGAGCAGTACTTC.